The 8 T cell receptor beta chains below all came from one sample that was sequenced in a study of PD-L1 blockade in urothelial cancer (TCRdb year 2017). Per the publication, the time point label means: peripheral blood 6 weeks after treatment start. The library was made by the immunoSEQ multiplex PCR assay. The source is immuneACCESS, and TCRdb retained only in-frame sequences with V and J called. Part of the clones is not carried over; for the studies checked, unresolved V genes explain less than half of this, and the remainder is unexplained. For this sample there are about 48,000 clones; approximately 80% appear just once. The ten largest account for around 9.1% of the sample. The input for sequencing was PBMCs, taken around atezolizumab (anti-PD-L1) treatment. These receptor sequences come from a man between 65 and 80 years old with urothelial cancer.

The chain's CDR3 is CASSLGGGSSYEQYF. CDR3 in DNA: TGTGCCAGCAGCTTAGGGGGCGGGAGCTCCTACGAGCAGTACTTC. V is TRBV7-8 and J is TRBJ2-7; 7 bases agree with TRBD2. Trimming at V came to 1 base and at J to 0 bases, leaving 3 bases not matched to a gene. The CDR3 contains 15 residues. Germline V CDR1 and CDR2: SGHVS, FQNEAQ.

This chain connects TRBV7-2 to TRBJ2-7; D call uncertain. Germline CDR1 SGHTA, CDR2 FQGNSA. The CDR3 extends over 14 amino acids. V was shortened by 5 bases and J by 2 bases, with 13 bases between the two germline ends. The CDR3 sequence is CASSPPRRTYEQYF. CDR3 in DNA: TGTGCCAGCAGCCCCCCGAGGCGGACCTACGAGCAGTACTTC.

V and J are TRBV5-4 and TRBJ2-3; D might be TRBD2 (6 bases). Germline V lookup: CDR1 SGHNT, CDR2 YYREEE (reference sequence). V was cut by 2 bases and J by 1 base, with 11 bases left in between. The CDR3 totals 15 residues. The CDR3 loop is CASSLSPGGTDTQYF. The CDR3 coding sequence is TGTGCCAGCAGCTTATCCCCGGGGGGCACAGATACGCAGTATTTT. Combining the CDR3 with reference TRBV5-4 and TRBJ2-3 gives the whole variable domain ETGVTQSPTHLIKTRGQQVTLRCSSQSGHNTVSWYQQALGQGPQFIFQYYREEENGRGNFPPRFSGLQFPNYSSELNVNALELDDSALYLCASSLSPGGTDTQYFGPGTRLTVL.

This clone was picked up one time. The chain has TRBV6-1 and TRBJ2-5; TRBD2 is a possible D gene (6 bases). The CDR3 sequence is 13 residues long. V lost 1 base and J 7 bases, leaving 10 bases between the germline ends. The germline V gene encodes CDR1 MNHNS and CDR2 SASEGT. The CDR3 sequence is CASSEVEGGTQYF. CDR3 sequence (DNA): TGTGCCAGCAGTGAAGTAGAGGGAGGGACCCAGTACTTC.

The rearrangement links TRBV18 to TRBJ2-2; the D gene is possibly TRBD2 (6 bases). CDR3 length: 15 residues. Germline V gene data show CDR1 as KGHSH and CDR2 as LQKENI. V dropped 5 bases and J dropped 2 bases, with 12 bases sitting between them. This chain's CDR3 is CASSLPGLNTGELFF. Written as DNA, the CDR3 is TGTGCCAGCTCATTGCCGGGACTCAACACCGGGGAGCTGTTTTTT. Variable domain in full (rest from reference TRBV18 and TRBJ2-2): NAGVMQNPRHLVRRRGQEARLRCSPMKGHSHVYWYRQLPEEGLKFMVYLQKENIIDESGMPKERFSAEFPKEGPSILRIQQVVRGDSAAYFCASSLPGLNTGELFFGEGSRLTVL.

The chain is built from TRBV28 and TRBJ1-3; TRBD1 might be the D (5 bases). Germline CDR1 MDHEN, CDR2 SYDVKM. The CDR3 has 15 residues. V dropped 3 bases and J dropped 4 bases, with 13 bases sitting between them. CDR3 nucleotides: TGTGCCAGCAGTTTTCAAGGGACTGGGGGAAACACCATATATTTT. This gives the protein CASSFQGTGGNTIYF.

This chain uses TRBV5-1 with TRBJ1-1; D may be TRBD1 (5 bases). In germline, CDR1 is SGHRS, CDR2 YFSETQ. This CDR3 has 15 amino acids. Trimming removed 0 bases from V and 3 bases from J, with 12 bases in between. The CDR3 coding sequence is TGCGCCAGCAGCTTGGCTGGGGGAGGGGACACTGAAGCTTTCTTT. Translated: CASSLAGGGDTEAFF.

CDR3 nucleotides: TGTGCCAGCAGCTCCCGGGACAGCGACTCTGGAAACACCATATATTTT. This gives the protein CASSSRDSDSGNTIYF. The rearrangement uses TRBV11-2 and TRBJ1-3; 7 positions agree with TRBD1. This CDR3 is built from 16 residues. Trimming cost V 4 bases and J 0 bases; bases outside gene matches: 6. CDR1 SGHAT and CDR2 FQNNGV come from the germline V gene.